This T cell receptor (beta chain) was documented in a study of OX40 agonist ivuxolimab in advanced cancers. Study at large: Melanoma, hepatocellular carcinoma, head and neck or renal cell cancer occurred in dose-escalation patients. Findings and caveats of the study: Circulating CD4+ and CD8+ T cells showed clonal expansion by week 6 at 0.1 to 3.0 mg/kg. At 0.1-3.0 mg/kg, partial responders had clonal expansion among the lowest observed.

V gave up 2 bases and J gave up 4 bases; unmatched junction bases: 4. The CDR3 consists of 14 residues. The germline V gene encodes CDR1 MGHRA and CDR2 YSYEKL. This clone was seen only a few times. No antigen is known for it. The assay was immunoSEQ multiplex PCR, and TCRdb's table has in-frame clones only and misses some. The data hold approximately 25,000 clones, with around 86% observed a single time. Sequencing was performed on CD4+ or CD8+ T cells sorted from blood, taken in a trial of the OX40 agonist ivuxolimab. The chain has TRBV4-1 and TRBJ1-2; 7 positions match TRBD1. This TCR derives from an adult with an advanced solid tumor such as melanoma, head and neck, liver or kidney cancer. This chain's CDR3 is CASSQFPGGYGYTF. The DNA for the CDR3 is TGCGCCAGCAGCCAATTCCCAGGGGGCTATGGCTACACCTTC.